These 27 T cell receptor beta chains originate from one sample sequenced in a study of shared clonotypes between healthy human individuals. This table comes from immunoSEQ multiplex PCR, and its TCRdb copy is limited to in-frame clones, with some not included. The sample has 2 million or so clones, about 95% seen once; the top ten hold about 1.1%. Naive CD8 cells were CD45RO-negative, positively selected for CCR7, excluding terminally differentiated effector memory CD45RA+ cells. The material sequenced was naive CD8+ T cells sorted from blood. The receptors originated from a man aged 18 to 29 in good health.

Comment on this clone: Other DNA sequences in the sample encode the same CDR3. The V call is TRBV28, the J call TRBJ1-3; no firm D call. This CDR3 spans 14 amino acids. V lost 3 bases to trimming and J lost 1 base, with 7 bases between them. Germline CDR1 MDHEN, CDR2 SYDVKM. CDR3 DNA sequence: TGTGCCAGCAGTTTTCGAGTTTCTGGAAACACCATATATTTT. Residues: CASSFRVSGNTIYF.

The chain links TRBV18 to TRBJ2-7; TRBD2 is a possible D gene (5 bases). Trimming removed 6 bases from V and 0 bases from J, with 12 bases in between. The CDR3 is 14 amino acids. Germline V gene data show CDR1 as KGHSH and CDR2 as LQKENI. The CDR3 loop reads CASSPEVDSYEQYF. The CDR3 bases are TGTGCCAGCTCCCCGGAGGTTGACTCCTACGAGCAGTACTTC. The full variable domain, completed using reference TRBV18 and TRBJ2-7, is NAGVMQNPRHLVRRRGQEARLRCSPMKGHSHVYWYRQLPEEGLKFMVYLQKENIIDESGMPKERFSAEFPKEGPSILRIQQVVRGDSAAYFCASSPEVDSYEQYFGPGTRLTVT.

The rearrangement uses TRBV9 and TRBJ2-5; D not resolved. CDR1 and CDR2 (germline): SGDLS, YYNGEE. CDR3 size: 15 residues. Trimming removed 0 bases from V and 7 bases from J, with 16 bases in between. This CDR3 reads CASSVDFALLGTQYF. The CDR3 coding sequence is TGTGCCAGCAGCGTAGATTTCGCCCTCCTGGGGACCCAGTACTTC.

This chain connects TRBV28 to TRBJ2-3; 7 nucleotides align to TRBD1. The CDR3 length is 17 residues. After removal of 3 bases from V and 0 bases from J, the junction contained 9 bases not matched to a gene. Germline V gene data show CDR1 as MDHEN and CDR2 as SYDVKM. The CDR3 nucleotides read TGTGCCAGCAGTTTTATATCGGCAGGGGGTAGCACAGATACGCAGTATTTT. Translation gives CASSFISAGGSTDTQYF.

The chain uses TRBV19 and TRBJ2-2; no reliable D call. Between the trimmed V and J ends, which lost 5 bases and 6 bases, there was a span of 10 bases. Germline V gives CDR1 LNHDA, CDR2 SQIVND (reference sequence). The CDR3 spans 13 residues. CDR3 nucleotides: TGTGCCAGTAGTCTAAATGGCGCCGGGGAGCTGTTTTTT. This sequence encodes CASSLNGAGELFF.

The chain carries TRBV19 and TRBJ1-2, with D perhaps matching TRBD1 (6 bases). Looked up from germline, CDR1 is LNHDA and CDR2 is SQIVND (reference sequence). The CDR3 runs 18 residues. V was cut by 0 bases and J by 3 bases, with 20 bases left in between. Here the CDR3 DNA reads TGTGCCAGTAGTATAGATGCGACCTTGACAGGAGACTACTATGGCTACACCTTC. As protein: CASSIDATLTGDYYGYTF.

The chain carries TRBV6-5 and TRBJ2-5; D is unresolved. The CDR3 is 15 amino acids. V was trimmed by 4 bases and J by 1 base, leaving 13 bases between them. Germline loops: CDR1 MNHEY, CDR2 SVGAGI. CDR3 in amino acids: CASSFQRSLQETQYF. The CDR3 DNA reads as TGTGCCAGCAGTTTTCAGAGGTCCCTCCAAGAGACCCAGTACTTC.

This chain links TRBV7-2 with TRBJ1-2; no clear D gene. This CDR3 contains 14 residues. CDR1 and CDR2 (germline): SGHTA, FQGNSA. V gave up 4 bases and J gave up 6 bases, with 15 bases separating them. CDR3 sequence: CASSSLHGLNGYTF. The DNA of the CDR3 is TGTGCCAGCAGCTCATTACACGGACTGAATGGCTACACCTTC.

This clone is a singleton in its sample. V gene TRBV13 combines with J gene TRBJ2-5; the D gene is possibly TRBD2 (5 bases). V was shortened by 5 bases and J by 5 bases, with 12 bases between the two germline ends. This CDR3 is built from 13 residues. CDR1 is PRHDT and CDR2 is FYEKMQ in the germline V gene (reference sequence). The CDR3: CASSRGGAETQYF. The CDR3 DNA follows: TGTGCCAGCAGCAGAGGAGGCGCGGAGACCCAGTACTTC.

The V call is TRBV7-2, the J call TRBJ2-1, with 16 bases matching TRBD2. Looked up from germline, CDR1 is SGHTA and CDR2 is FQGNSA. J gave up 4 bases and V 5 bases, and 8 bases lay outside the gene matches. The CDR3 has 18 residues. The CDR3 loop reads CASSPGTSGGVYYNEQFF. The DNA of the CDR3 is TGTGCCAGCAGCCCCGGGACTAGCGGGGGGGTATATTACAATGAGCAGTTCTTC.

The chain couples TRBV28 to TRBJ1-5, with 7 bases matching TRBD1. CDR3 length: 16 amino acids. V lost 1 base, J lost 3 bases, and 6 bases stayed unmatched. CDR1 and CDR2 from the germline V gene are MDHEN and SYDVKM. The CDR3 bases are TGTGCCAGCAGTTTATCGGAGGGGGCGGACAATCAGCCCCAGCATTTT. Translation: CASSLSEGADNQPQHF.

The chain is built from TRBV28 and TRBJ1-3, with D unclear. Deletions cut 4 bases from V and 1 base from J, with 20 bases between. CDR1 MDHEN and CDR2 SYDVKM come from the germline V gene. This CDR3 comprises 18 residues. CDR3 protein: CASSWAGGPTLSGNTIYF. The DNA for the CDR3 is TGTGCCAGCAGTTGGGCAGGAGGGCCGACGCTGTCTGGAAACACCATATATTTT.

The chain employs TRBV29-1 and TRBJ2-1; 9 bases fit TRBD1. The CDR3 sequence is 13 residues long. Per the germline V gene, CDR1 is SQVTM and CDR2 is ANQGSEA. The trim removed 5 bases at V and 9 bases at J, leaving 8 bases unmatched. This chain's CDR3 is CSVPAGTGIEQFF. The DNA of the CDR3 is TGCAGCGTTCCCGCCGGGACAGGGATTGAGCAGTTCTTC.

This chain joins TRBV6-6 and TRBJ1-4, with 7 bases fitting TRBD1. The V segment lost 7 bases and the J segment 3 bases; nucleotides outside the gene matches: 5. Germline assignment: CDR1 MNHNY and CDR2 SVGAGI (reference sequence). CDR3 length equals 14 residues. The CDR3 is CASMIQGANEKLFF. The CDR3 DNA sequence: TGTGCCAGCATGATCCAGGGGGCTAATGAAAAACTGTTTTTT.

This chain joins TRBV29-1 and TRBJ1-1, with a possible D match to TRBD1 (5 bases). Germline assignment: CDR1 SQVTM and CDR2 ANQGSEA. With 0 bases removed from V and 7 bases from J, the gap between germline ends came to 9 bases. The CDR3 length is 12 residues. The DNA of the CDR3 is TGCAGCGTTGAAGATGGGGCACTTGAAGCTTTCTTT. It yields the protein CSVEDGALEAFF.

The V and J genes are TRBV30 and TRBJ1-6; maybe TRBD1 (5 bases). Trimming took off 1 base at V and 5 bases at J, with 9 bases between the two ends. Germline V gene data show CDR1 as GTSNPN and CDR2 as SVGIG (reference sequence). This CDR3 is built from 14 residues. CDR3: CAWSEGPDNSPLHF. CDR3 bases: TGTGCCTGGAGTGAGGGGCCAGATAATTCACCCCTCCACTTT.

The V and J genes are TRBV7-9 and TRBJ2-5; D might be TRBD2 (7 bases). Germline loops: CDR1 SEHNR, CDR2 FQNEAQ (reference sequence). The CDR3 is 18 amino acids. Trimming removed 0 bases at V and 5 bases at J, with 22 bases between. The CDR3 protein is CASSLAPLAGGRRETQYF. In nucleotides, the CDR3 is TGTGCCAGCAGCTTAGCGCCCCTTGCCGGGGGGCGCAGGGAGACCCAGTACTTC.

The CDR3 is CASSLSVAASTDTQYF. The CDR3 DNA reads TGTGCCAGCAGTTTATCTGTAGCGGCGTCCACAGATACGCAGTATTTT. The chain links TRBV27 to TRBJ2-3, with D possibly being TRBD2 (6 bases). This CDR3 has 16 residues. The V gene's germline CDR1 is MNHEY and CDR2 SMNVEV (reference sequence). Trimming stripped 0 bases from V and 2 bases from J, with 12 bases between.

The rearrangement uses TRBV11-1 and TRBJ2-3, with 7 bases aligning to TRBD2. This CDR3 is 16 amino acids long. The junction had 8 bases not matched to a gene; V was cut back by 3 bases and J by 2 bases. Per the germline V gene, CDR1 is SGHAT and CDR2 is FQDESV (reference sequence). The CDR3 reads CASSFMGGGPTDTQYF. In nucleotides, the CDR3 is TGTGCCAGCAGCTTTATGGGCGGGGGTCCCACAGATACGCAGTATTTT. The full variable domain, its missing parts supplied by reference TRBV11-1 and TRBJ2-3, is EAEVAQSPRYKITEKSQAVAFWCDPISGHATLYWYRQILGQGPELLVQFQDESVVDDSQLPKDRFSAERLKGVDSTLKIQPAELGDSAMYLCASSFMGGGPTDTQYFGPGTRLTVL.

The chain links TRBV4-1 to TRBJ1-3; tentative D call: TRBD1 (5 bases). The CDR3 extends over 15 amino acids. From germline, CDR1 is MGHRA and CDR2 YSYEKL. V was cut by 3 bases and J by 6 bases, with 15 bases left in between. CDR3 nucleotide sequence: TGCGCCAGCAGCCAGGGGGTCGGTTGGGAAAACACCATATATTTT. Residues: CASSQGVGWENTIYF.

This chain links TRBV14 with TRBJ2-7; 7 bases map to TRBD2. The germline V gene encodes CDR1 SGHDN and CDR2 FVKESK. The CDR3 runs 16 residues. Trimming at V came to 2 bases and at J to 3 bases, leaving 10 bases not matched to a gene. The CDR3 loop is CASSQLAVLNIYEQYF. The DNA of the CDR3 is TGTGCCAGCAGCCAACTAGCGGTTCTAAATATCTACGAGCAGTACTTC.

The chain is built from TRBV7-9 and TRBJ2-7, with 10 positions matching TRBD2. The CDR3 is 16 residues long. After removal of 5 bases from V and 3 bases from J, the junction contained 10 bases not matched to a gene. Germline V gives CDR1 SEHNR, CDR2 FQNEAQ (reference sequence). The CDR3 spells CASSPGGTSENYEQYF. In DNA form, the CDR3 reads TGTGCCAGCAGCCCCGGCGGGACTAGCGAGAACTACGAGCAGTACTTC. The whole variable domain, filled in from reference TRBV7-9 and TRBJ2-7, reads DTGVSQNPRHKITKRGQNVTFRCDPISEHNRLYWYRQTLGQGPEFLTYFQNEAQLEKSRLLSDRFSAERPKGSFSTLEIQRTEQGDSAMYLCASSPGGTSENYEQYFGPGTRLTVT.

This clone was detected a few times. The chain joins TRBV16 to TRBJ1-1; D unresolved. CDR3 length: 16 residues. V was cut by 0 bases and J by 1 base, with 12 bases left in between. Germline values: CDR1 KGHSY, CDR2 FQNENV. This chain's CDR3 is CASSQSIFEENTEAFF. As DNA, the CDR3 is TGTGCCAGCAGCCAATCTATCTTTGAGGAGAACACTGAAGCTTTCTTT.

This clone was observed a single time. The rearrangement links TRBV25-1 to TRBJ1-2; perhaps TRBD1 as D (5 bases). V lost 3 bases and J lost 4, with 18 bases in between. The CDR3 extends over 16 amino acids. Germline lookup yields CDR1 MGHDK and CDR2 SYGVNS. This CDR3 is CASSEVRDAEGYGYTF. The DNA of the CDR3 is TGTGCCAGCAGTGAGGTTCGGGACGCCGAGGGCTATGGCTACACCTTC.

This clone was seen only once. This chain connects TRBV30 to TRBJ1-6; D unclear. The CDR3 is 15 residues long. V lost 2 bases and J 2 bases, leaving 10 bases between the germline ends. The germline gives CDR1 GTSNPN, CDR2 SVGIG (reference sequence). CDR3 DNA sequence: TGTGCCTGGAGTTTAGTCGAACCCTATAATTCACCCCTCCACTTT. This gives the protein CAWSLVEPYNSPLHF.

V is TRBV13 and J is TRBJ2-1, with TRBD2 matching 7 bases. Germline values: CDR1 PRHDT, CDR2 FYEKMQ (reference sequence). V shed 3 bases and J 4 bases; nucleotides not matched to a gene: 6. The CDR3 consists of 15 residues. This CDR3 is CASSFPSGNYNEQFF. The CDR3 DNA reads TGTGCCAGCAGCTTTCCCAGCGGGAATTACAATGAGCAGTTCTTC.

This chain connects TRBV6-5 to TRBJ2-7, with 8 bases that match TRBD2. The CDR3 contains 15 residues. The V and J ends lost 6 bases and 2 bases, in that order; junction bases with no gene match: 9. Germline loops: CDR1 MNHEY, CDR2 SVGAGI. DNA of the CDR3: TGTGCCAGCAGACCGGGACTAGGGGCAACCTACGAGCAGTACTTC. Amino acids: CASRPGLGATYEQYF.